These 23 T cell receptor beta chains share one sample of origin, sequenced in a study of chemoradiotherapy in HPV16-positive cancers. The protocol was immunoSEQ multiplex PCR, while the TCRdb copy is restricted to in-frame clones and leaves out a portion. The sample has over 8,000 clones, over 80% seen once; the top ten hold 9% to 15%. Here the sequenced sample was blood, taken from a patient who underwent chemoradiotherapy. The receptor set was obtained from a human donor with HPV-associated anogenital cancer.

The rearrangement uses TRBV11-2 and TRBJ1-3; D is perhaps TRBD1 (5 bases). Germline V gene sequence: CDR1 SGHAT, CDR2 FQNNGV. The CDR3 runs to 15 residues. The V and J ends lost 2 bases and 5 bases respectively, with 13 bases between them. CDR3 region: CASSLIRGKRNTIYF. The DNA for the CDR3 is TGTGCCAGCAGCTTAATTCGGGGGAAAAGAAACACCATATATTTT.

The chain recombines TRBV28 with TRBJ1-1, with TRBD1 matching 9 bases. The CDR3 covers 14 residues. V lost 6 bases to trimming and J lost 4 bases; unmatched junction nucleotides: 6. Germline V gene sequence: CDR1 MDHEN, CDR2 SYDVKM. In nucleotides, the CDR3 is TGTGCCAGCAGATGGACAGGGGTGGGCACTGAAGCTTTCTTT. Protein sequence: CASRWTGVGTEAFF.

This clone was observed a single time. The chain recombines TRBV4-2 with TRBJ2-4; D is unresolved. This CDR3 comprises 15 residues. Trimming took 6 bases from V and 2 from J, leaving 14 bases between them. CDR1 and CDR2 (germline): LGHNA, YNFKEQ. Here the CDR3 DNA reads TGTGCCAGCAGAACGGCCCATACGTCCAAAAACATTCAGTACTTC. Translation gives CASRTAHTSKNIQYF.

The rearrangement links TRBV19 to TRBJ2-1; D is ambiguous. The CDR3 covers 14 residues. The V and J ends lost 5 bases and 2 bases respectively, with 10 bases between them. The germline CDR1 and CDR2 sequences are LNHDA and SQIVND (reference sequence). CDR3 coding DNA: TGTGCCAGTAGTCCTGAGGCGGCCTACAATGAGCAGTTCTTC. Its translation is CASSPEAAYNEQFF.

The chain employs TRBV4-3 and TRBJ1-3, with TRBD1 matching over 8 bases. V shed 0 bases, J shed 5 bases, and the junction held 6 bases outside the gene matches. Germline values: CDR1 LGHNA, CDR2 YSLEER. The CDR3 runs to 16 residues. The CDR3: CASSQEWQGARNTIYF. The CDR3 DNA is TGCGCCAGCAGCCAAGAATGGCAGGGGGCTCGAAACACCATATATTTT.

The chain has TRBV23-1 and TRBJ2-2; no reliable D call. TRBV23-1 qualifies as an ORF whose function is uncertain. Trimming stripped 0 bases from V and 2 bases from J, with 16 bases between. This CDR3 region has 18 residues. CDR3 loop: CASSQSPSGPLNTGELFF. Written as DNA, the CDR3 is TGCGCCAGCAGTCAATCACCCTCAGGACCTTTAAACACCGGGGAGCTGTTTTTT.

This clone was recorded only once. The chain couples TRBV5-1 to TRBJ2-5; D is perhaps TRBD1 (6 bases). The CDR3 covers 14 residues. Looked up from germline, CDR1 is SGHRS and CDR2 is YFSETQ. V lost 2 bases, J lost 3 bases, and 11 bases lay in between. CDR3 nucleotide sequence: TGCGCCAGCAGCTTCGGGACATCTAAAGAGACCCAGTACTTC. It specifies CASSFGTSKETQYF.

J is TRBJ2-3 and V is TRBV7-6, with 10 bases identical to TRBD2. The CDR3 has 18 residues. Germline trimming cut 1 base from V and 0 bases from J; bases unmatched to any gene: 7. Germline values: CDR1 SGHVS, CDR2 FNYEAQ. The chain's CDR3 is CASSLGSLLAGSTDTQYF. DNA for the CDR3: TGTGCCAGCAGCTTAGGATCTTTACTAGCGGGGAGCACAGATACGCAGTATTTT.

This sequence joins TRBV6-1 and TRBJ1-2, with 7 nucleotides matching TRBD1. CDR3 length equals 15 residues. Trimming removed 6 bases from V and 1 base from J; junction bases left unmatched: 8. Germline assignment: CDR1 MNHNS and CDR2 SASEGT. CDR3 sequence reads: CASRASDRVNYGYTF. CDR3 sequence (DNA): TGTGCCAGCAGAGCATCCGACAGGGTTAACTATGGCTACACCTTC.

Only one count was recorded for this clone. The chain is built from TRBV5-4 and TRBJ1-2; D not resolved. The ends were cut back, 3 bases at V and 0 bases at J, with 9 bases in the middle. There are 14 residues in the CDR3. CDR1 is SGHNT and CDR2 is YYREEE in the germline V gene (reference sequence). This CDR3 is CASSSPLANYGYTF. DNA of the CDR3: TGTGCCAGCAGCTCGCCATTAGCTAACTATGGCTACACCTTC. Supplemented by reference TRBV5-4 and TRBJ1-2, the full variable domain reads ETGVTQSPTHLIKTRGQQVTLRCSSQSGHNTVSWYQQALGQGPQFIFQYYREEENGRGNFPPRFSGLQFPNYSSELNVNALELDDSALYLCASSSPLANYGYTFGSGTRLTVV.

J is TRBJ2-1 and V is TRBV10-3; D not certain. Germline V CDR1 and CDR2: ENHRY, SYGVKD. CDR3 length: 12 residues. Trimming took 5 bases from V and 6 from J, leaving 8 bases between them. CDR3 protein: CAISPDANEQFF. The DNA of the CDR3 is TGTGCCATCAGTCCCGATGCCAATGAGCAGTTCTTC.

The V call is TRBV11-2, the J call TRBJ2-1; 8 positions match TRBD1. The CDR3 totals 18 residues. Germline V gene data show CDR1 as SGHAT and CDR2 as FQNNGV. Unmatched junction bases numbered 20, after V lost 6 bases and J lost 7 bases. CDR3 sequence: CASRPIRRDRGTENEQFF. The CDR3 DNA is TGTGCCAGCAGGCCTATACGACGCGACAGGGGAACCGAAAATGAGCAGTTCTTC.

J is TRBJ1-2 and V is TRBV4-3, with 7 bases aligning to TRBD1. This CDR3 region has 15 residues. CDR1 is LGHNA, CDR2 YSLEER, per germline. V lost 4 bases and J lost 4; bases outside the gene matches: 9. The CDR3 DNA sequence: TGCGCCAGCAGCCGGGCCCAAGGGGGCTTCTATGGCTACACCTTC. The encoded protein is CASSRAQGGFYGYTF.

In DNA form, the CDR3 reads TGTGCCAGTATGAACGGTGGGGCCAACGTCCTGACTTTC. Amino acids: CASMNGGANVLTF. The chain employs TRBV19 and TRBJ2-6; D gene ambiguous. Germline assignment: CDR1 LNHDA and CDR2 SQIVND (reference sequence). V lost 7 bases and J 3 bases, leaving 7 bases between the germline ends. The CDR3 is made up of 13 amino acids.

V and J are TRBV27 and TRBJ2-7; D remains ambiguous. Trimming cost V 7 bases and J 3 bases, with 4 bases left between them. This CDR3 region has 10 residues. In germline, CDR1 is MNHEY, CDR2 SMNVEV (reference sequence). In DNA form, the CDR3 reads TGTGCCAGCACCATCTACGAGCAGTACTTC. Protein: CASTIYEQYF.

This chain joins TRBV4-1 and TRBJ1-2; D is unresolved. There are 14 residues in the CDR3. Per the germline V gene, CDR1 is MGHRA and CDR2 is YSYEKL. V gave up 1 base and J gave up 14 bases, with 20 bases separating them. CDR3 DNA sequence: TGCGCCAGCAGCCAAGTGGGCCTACGTAGCTTATTGACCTTC. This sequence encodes CASSQVGLRSLLTF.

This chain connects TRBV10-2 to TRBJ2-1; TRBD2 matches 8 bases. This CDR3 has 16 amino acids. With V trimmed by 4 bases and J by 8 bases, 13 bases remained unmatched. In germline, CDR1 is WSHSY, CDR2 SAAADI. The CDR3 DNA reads TGCGCCAGCAGTGGTGGTAGCGGGGAAAAGTTCGATGAGCAGTTCTTC. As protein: CASSGGSGEKFDEQFF.

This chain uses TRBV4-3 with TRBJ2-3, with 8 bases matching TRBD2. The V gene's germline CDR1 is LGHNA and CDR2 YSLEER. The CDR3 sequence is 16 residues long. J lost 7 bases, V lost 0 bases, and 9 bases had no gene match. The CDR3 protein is CASSQDLGTSGNTQYF. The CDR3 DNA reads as TGCGCCAGCAGCCAAGATCTGGGCACTAGCGGAAATACGCAGTATTTT.

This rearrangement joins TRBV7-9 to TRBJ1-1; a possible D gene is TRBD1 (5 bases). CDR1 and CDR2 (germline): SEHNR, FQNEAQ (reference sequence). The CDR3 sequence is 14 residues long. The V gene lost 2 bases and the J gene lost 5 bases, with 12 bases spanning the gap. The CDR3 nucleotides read TGTGCCAGCAGCTTATTAAACGGGGGGACTGAAGCTTTCTTT. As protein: CASSLLNGGTEAFF.

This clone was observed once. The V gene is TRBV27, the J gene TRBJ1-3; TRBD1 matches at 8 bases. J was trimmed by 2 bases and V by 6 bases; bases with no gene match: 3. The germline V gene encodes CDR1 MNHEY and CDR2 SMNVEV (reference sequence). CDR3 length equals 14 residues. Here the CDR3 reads CASREQGAGNTIYF. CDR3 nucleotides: TGTGCCAGCAGAGAACAGGGGGCTGGAAACACCATATATTTT.

CDR3 region: CASSVSTGANYGYTF. The CDR3 DNA reads TGTGCCAGCAGCGTCTCTACAGGGGCGAACTATGGCTACACCTTC. The rearrangement links TRBV11-2 to TRBJ1-2; TRBD1 aligns across 7 bases. V dropped 5 bases and J dropped 2; count of bases not matched to a gene: 8. The V gene's germline CDR1 is SGHAT and CDR2 FQNNGV. The CDR3 sequence is 15 residues long. Filled out from reference TRBV11-2 and TRBJ1-2, the complete variable domain reads EAGVAQSPRYKIIEKRQSVAFWCNPISGHATLYWYQQILGQGPKLLIQFQNNGVVDDSQLPKDRFSAERLKGVDSTLKIQPAKLEDSAVYLCASSVSTGANYGYTFGSGTRLTVV.

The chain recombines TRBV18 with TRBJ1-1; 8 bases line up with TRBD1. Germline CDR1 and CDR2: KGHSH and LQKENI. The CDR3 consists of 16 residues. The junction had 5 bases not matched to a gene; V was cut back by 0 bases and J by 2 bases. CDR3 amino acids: CASSPPQGQGNTEAFF. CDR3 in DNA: TGTGCCAGCTCACCACCCCAAGGACAGGGAAACACTGAAGCTTTCTTT.

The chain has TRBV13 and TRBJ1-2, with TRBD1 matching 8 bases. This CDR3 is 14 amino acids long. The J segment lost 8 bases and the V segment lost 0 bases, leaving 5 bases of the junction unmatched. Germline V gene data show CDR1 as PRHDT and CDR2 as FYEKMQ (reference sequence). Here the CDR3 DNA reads TGTGCCAGCAGCTTAGGCGGGGACAGGTTAGGCTACACCTTC. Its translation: CASSLGGDRLGYTF.